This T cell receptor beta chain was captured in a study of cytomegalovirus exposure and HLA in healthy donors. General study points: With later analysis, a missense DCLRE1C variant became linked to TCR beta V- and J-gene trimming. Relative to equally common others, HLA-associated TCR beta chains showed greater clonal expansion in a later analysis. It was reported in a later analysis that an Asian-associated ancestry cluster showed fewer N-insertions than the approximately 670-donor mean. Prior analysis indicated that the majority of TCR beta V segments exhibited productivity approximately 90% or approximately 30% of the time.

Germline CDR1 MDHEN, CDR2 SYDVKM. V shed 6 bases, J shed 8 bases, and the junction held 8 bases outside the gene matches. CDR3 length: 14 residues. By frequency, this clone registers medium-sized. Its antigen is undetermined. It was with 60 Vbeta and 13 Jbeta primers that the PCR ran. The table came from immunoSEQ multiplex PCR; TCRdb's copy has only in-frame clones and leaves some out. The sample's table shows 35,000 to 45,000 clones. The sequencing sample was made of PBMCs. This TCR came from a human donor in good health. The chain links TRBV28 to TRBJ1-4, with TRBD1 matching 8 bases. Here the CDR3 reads CASRYRGLGEKLFF. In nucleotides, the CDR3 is TGTGCCAGCAGATACAGGGGGTTGGGAGAAAAACTGTTTTTT.